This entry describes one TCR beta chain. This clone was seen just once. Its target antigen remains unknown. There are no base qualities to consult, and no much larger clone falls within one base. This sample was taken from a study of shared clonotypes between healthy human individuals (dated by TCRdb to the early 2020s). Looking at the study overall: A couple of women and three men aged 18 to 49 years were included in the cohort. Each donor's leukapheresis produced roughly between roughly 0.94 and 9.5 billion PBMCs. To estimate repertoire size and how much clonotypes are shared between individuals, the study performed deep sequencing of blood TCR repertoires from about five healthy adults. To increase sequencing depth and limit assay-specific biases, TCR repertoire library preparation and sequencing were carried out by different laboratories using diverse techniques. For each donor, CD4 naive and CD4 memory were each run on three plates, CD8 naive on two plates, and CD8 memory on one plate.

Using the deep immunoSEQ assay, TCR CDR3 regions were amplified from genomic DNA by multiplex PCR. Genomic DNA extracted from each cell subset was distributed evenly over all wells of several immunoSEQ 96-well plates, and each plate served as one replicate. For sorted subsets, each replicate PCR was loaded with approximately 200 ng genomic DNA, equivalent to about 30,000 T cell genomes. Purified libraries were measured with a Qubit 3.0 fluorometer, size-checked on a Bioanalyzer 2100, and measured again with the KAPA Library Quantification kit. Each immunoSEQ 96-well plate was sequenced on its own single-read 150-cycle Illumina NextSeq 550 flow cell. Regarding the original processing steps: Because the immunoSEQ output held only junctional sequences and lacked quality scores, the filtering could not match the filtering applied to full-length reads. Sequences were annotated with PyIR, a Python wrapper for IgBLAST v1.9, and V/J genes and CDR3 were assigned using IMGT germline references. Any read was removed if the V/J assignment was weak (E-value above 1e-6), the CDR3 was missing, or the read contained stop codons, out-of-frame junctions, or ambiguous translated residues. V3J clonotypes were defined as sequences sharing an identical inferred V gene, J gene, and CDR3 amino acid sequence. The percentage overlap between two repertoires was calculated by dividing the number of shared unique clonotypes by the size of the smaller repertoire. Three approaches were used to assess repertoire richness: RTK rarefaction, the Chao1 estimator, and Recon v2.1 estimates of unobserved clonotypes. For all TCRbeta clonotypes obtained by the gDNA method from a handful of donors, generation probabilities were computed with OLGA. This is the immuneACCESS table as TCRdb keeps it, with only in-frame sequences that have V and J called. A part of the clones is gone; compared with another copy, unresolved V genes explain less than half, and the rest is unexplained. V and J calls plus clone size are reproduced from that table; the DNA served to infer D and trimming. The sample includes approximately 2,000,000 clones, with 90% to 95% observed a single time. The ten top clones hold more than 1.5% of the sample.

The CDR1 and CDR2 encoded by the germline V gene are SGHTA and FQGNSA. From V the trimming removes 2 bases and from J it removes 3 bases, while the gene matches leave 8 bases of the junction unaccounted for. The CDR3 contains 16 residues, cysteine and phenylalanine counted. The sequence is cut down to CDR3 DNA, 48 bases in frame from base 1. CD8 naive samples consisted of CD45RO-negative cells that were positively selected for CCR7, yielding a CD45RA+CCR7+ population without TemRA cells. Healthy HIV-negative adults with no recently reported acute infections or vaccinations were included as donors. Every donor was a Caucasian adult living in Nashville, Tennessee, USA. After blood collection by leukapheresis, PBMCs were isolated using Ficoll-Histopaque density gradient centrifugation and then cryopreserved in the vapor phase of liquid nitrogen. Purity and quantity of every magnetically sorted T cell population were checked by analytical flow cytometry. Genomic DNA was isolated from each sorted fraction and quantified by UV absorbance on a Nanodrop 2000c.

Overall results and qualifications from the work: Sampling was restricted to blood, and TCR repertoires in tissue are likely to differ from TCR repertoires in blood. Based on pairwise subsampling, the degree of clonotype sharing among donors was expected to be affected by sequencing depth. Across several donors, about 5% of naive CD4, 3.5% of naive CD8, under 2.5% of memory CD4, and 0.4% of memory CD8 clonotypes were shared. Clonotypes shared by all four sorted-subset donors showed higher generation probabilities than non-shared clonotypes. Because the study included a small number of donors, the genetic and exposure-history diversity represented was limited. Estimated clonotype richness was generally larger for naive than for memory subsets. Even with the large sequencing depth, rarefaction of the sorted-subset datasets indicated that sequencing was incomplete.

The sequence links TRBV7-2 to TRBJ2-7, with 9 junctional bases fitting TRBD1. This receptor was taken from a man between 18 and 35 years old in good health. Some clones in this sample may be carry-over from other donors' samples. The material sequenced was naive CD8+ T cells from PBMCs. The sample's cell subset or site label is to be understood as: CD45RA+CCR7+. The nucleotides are TGTGCCAGCAGCTTAACGGCCGGGACAGGGCGCTACGAGCAGTACTTC. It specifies CASSLTAGTGRYEQYF.